This is a list of T cell receptor beta chains from one sample in a study of shared clonotypes between healthy human individuals. Sequencing used immunoSEQ multiplex PCR; TCRdb keeps in-frame clones, though not all of them. The sample shows some 2.1 million clones, roughly 95% of them seen only once. Sequences were obtained from naive CD8+ T cells sorted from blood. These receptors came from a man younger than 35 in good health. Each CDR3 is given with its conserved first and last residue. The D gene is left open where the match is weak. Size tells how often a clone was seen (once, few, many) or the class of an expanded clone, and some rows leave it out.

>TRBJ1-6|.|15|.|TRBV11-2
TGTGCCAGCAGCTTAGCCGGACACCTGGATTCACCCCTCCACTTT
CASSLAGHLDSPLHF
>TRBJ2-7|TRBD1|15|.|TRBV9
TGTGCCAGCAGCGTCGGACAGGCGGCGACCTACGAGCAGTACTTC
CASSVGQAATYEQYF
>TRBJ1-2|.|13|.|TRBV7-9
TGTGCCAGCAGCACCGACTCCAGGGATGGCTACACCTTC
CASSTDSRDGYTF
>TRBJ1-5|TRBD1|13|.|TRBV6-1
TGTGCCAGCAGGGCGACAGGGAATCAGCCCCAGCATTTT
CASRATGNQPQHF
>TRBJ2-2|.|13|.|TRBV7-8
TGTGCCAGCAGCCCGTATTTGTCTGGGGAGCTGTTTTTT
CASSPYLSGELFF
>TRBJ2-5|.|13|.|TRBV5-4
TGTGCCAGCAGCTTTTGGGGCGGCGAGACCCAGTACTTC
CASSFWGGETQYF
>TRBJ2-5|.|14|.|TRBV11-2
TGTGCCAGCAGCGTCCGGGCCAATCAAGAGACCCAGTACTTC
CASSVRANQETQYF
>TRBJ1-1|.|15|.|TRBV14
TGTGCCAGCAGCCAAGGTGAGGGGTTGAACACTGAAGCTTTCTTT
CASSQGEGLNTEAFF
>TRBJ2-7|TRBD1|14|.|TRBV7-9
TGTGCCAGCAGCCAGGACAGGGACTCCTACGAGCAGTACTTC
CASSQDRDSYEQYF
>TRBJ2-7|.|15|.|TRBV15
TGTGCCACCAGCAGAGATTTTGGGGACTCCTACGAGCAGTACTTC
CATSRDFGDSYEQYF
>TRBJ2-7|.|13|.|TRBV5-6
TGTGCCAGCAGCTTGGCTGCGGCCTACGAGCAGTACTTC
CASSLAAAYEQYF
>TRBJ2-6|.|13|once|TRBV11-2
TGTGCCAGCAGCTCTTACGGGGCCAACGTCCTGACTTTC
CASSSYGANVLTF
>TRBJ2-1|.|12|.|TRBV5-6
TGTGCCAGCAGCTTGGACTACAATGAGCAGTTCTTC
CASSLDYNEQFF
>TRBJ2-1|TRBD1|15|once|TRBV5-1
TGCGCCAGCAGCCAAGGGACAGGGTTATACAATGAGCAGTTCTTC
CASSQGTGLYNEQFF
>TRBJ2-7|TRBD2|14|.|TRBV7-9
TGTGCCAGCAGCTTAGTAGCGGGGTTGGGCGAGCAGTACTTC
CASSLVAGLGEQYF
>TRBJ1-1|.|13|once|TRBV30
TGTGCCTGGAGAGGACTGGACCAGTTTGAAGCTTTCTTT
CAWRGLDQFEAFF
>TRBJ2-7|.|14|.|TRBV4-1
TGCGCCAGCAGCCAAGACGGATTGACGGACGAGCAGTACTTC
CASSQDGLTDEQYF
>TRBJ2-1|.|14|.|TRBV25-1
TGTGCCAGCAGTCTTCCGGGCCTCTACAATGAGCAGTTCTTC
CASSLPGLYNEQFF
>TRBJ1-2|TRBD1|16|once|TRBV7-9
TGTGCCAGCAGCTTAACGGTCGGCCAGGGGGCCTATGGCTACACCTTC
CASSLTVGQGAYGYTF
>TRBJ2-2|.|11|.|TRBV30
TGTGCCTGGAGTGCCGGCGGGGAGCTGTTTTTT
CAWSAGGELFF
>TRBJ2-1|.|12|once|TRBV7-2
TGTGCCAGCAGCTTAGGGGGAGATGAGCAGTTCTTC
CASSLGGDEQFF
>TRBJ2-7|.|13|.|TRBV10-3
TGTGCCATCAGCGCCGGGACCCACTACGAGCAGTACTTC
CAISAGTHYEQYF
>TRBJ2-5|.|13|.|TRBV2
TGTGCCAGCAGTCCCCCCGGAGGGGAGACCCAGTACTTC
CASSPPGGETQYF
>TRBJ2-7|.|16|.|TRBV6-5
TGTGCCAGCAGTTACTCGAAAGGGGACTCGGCCTACGAGCAGTACTTC
CASSYSKGDSAYEQYF
>TRBJ2-2|.|15|.|TRBV11-2
TGTGCCAGCAGCTTAGTAGGGAAGGTCACCGGGGAGCTGTTTTTT
CASSLVGKVTGELFF